This T cell receptor (beta chain) was documented in a study of cytomegalovirus exposure and HLA in healthy donors (TCRdb year 2017). For context, the study as a whole: An earlier analysis of fewer than 750 of the donors reported 276 Gb of sequence data and about 120 million unique TCR beta sequences obtained from roughly 170 million T cells. Approximately 330 gigabases of sequencing data and around 88 million unique TCR sequences made up an early release that covered about 640 HLA-typed donors. Of the 300 to 500 genotyped donors, 81% were placed in the genetic ancestry cluster associated with self-reported Caucasian donors. The study aimed to test whether cataloging public T cell receptors could reveal signatures of past pathogen exposure. The study profiled the T cell repertoires of under 850 subjects by immunosequencing and related them to cytomegalovirus serostatus. Along with the roughly 700-subject first cohort, a separate validation cohort of roughly 110 different subjects was used. High-throughput TCR immunosequencing, statistical association of individual TCRs with disease status, and machine learning were combined to predict cytomegalovirus infection status. A later analysis re-examined previously published TCR beta repertoires from more than 650 donors and added high-resolution HLA genotyping to investigate patterns of TCR occurrence. The later analysis used no new phenotypic data to find candidate immune exposures, relying instead on TCR beta sequences and their occurrence across donors. An earlier analysis of fewer than 700 of the donors applied high-throughput TCR beta sequencing to assess whether each TCR beta V gene segment acted as functional or pseudogenic. Donor age, sex, ethnicity and CMV serostatus were compiled alongside the repertoire data. In a later genetic analysis, genome-wide SNP genotypes for about three fifths of the roughly 670 donors were used, and that subset was treated as a discovery cohort. Every repertoire in the discovery cohort had been generated on one and the same sequencing platform. Class I and class II HLA loci were covered by the typing at four-digit resolution. The number of donors typed differed by locus, with about 620-630 for A, B, C, DRB1 and DQB1, roughly 520 for DQA1, nearly 610 for DPA1, and some 440 for DPB1. Roughly 5 DR-DQ haplotypes were handled as single units for association and clustering, since linkage in the cohort was strong. On average, 235,054 unique TCR beta nucleotide sequences were sequenced per donor among 398 genotyped donors of the cohort, with roughly 18% of those sequences being non-productive. What the authors observed across the whole study: Correlated functional status among segregating V segments might be attributable to linkage disequilibrium, but an unknown experimental factor could not be ruled out. In the study, 150 to 200 TCR beta chains were listed as associated with cytomegalovirus. The authors suggested that the approach could potentially be extended to other disease states and immunological phenotypes. Strong co-occurrence of HLA alleles, especially DR and DQ, made assigning TCR associations to individual alleles difficult. A later genetic analysis associated a missense DCLRE1C variant with V-gene and J-gene trimming of TCR beta chains, and an independent cohort replicated the association. Broadly in line with IMGT annotations, most TCR beta V segments showed up in productive rearrangements about 87% or about 30% of the time in an earlier analysis of several hundred of the donors. Roughly uniform sequencing depth across donors was assumed in presence/absence analyses, although this assumption may not hold. Compared with equally common non-associated chains, HLA-associated TCR beta chains in a later analysis were more clonally expanded and had lower generation probabilities. Around 16 rarely observed V segments, including chromosome 9 orphons, were excluded from the earlier analysis of approximately 500 of the donors because counts were too low. Cytomegalovirus status was reported to be diagnosed by the classifier with high specificity and sensitivity in both the original and validation cohorts. The sequencing pipeline was judged likely to have produced a cluster of highly shared sequence variants as a technical artifact. In a later genetic analysis, fewer N-insertions in productive TCRs were reported among donors in an Asian-associated ancestry cluster than the 666-donor mean. According to a later analysis, parvovirus B19, influenza, CMV and Epstein-Barr virus appeared linked to several top co-occurrence clusters. A further reported finding was that TCR beta sequences accurately predicted the HLA-A and HLA-B alleles for most subjects in the first cohort. In a later analysis, most CMV-associated TCR beta chains were found to appear HLA-restricted, with HLA associations seemingly driven largely by CMV exposure. In a later analysis, the rate of TCR association differed among HLA loci, with DRB1 alleles having the most associated TCRs and HLA-C alleles having the fewest. Most TCR sequences were observed very rarely across donors, whereas some public TCRs were present in many individuals. Because HLA typing was unavailable for some donors at each locus, only the typed subset was used in association tests. Immune exposure information for the cohort was limited to CMV serostatus. At a false discovery rate of 0.05, a later analysis linked 16,951 TCR beta sequences to specific HLA alleles. In this cohort, only TCR beta chains were sequenced, and detectable features were limited by the absence of alpha or paired-chain data. The 87-base-pair reads could not distinguish some IMGT-functional V segments, including TRBV6-2 and TRBV6-3, so those segments were excluded. In vitro tests confirmed that a few of the cytomegalovirus-associated TCR beta chains recognize cytomegalovirus antigens.

The method behind the library was the immunoSEQ multiplex PCR assay. For the multiplex PCR, a mixture combining 60 forward primers for TCR Vbeta segments and 13 reverse primers for TCR Jbeta segments was used. The CDR3 region of rearranged TCR beta genes was amplified from genomic DNA by a multiplex PCR assay. The amplified TCR beta libraries were sequenced on the Illumina HiSeq System as 87-base-pair reads. The authors processed their data as follows. A later analysis tallied around 82 million unique TCR beta chains across the 640 or so repertoires, and approximately 9.9 million of those chains were shared by two or more donors. Raw reads were error-corrected and collapsed into unique sequences by a nearest-neighbor algorithm in which closely related sequences were merged to remove PCR and sequencing errors. Alignment of CDR3 sequences to IMGT reference sequences was used to assign V, D and J gene segments. Each retained sequence needed at least a six-nucleotide match to both a V gene segment and a J gene segment. Rearrangements were classified as productive when the CDR3 lacked stop codons and remained in frame with V and J, and all other rearrangements were classified as non-productive. CDR3 was defined by IMGT convention, running from the second conserved V-encoded cysteine to the conserved J-encoded phenylalanine. In an earlier analysis of roughly 610 of the donors, sequences lacking an unambiguous match to a single V gene segment were excluded. In an earlier analysis of approximately 610 of the donors, V segments were called functional above 56.7% productive rearrangements and were called segregating when the between-donor standard deviation exceeded 5%. A statistical classification framework was built for diagnosing cytomegalovirus status from the catalog of TCR beta chain sequences. In a later analysis, V and J genes were assigned by comparing TCR nucleotide sequences against IMGT/GENE-DB human TR gene sequences. The TCRdist pipeline was used in a later analysis to assign CDR3 sequences and most-parsimonious VDJ recombination scenarios. In a later analysis, every TCR beta chain was defined by the combination of its CDR3 amino acid sequence and its V-gene family, and reads without a unique V-gene family were dropped. As a way to deal with suspected cross-contamination and a sequencing artifact, a later analysis dropped 450 to 700 nucleotide sequences that were highly shared and had low generation probability. For each public chain, a later analysis derived a clonal expansion index from normalized ranks of inferred template counts within each repertoire. A later analysis computed generation probabilities with a VDJ recombination model fitted to out-of-frame rearrangements, and checked the results against IGoR. In a later analysis, hypergeometric tests were used to score TCR-TCR, TCR-HLA and TCR-CMV co-occurrence, with a repertoire-size bias correction applied to TCR pairs. A later analysis estimated false discovery rates by permuting HLA or CMV assignments 20 times. In a later analysis, co-occurring TCRs were grouped using DBSCAN, with TCRdist sequence similarity added in when clustering inside HLA-allele-positive subsets. Repertoires with fewer than 30,000 or more than 120,000 public chains were left out of co-occurrence clustering, as were roughly five repertoires with anomalous nucleotide sharing. TCRdb mirrors the immuneACCESS table, restricted to in-frame sequences. Some clones are absent from its copies; in checked studies, under half trace to an unresolved V gene, and the reason for the others is unknown. That table furnishes V, J and clone size, whereas the DNA furnished D and trimming. In all, the sample holds tens of thousands of clones, and 81% of those were seen once. Approximately 3% of the sample rests with the top ten.

V ends up 2 bases short and J 7 bases short, with an unmatched junction base count of 1. The CDR3 goes from the cysteine to the phenylalanine over 13 residues. Just CDR3 DNA is preserved here, 39 bases in frame from base 1. CDR1 is given as ENHRY and CDR2 as SYGVKD, both from the germline V gene. On this clone: It has no known antigen specificity. Base qualities were left out, and no much larger clone turns up one base away.

The cohort comprised 670 or so healthy bone marrow donors. At the time of sampling, all cohort members were nominally healthy, though unrecorded immune exposures were likely present. The donor was CMV seronegative and belonged to the group of roughly 330 seronegative cohort members. A peripheral blood sample was collected from each donor, and TCR beta sequencing was performed on peripheral blood mononuclear cells. Genomic DNA was extracted from the blood cell samples with the Qiagen DNeasy Blood Extraction Kit. The chain was built from TRBV10-3 and TRBJ2-3; 9 junctional bases match TRBD1. The sequenced sample was PBMCs. This TCR was sampled from a man in his forties or fifties in good health and CMV-seronegative. The DNA sequence is TGTGCCATCAGTGAGGACAGGGGGAATACGCAGTATTTT. Its coded protein is CAISEDRGNTQYF.